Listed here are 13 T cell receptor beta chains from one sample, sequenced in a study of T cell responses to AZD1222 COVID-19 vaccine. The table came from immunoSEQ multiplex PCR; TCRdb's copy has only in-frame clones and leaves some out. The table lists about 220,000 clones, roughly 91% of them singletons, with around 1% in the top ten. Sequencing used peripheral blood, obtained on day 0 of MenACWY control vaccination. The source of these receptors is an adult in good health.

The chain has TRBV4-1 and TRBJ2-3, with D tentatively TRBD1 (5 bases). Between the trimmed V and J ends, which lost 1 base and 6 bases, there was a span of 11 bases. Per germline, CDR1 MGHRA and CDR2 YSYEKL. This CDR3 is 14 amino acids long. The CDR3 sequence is CASSQGGPFDTQYF. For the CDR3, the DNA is TGCGCCAGCAGCCAAGGGGGCCCGTTCGATACGCAGTATTTT.

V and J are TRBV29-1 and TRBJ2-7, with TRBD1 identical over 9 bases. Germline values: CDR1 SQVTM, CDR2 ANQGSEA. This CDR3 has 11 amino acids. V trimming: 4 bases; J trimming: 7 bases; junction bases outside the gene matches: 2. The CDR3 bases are TGCAGCGTTGGACAGGGGGGTGAGCAGTACTTC. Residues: CSVGQGGEQYF.

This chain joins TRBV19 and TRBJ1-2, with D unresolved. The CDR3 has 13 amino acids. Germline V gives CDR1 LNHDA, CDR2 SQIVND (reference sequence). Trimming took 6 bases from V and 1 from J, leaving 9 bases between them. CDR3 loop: CASSLGVNYGYTF. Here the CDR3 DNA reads TGTGCCAGTAGCCTCGGGGTTAACTATGGCTACACCTTC.

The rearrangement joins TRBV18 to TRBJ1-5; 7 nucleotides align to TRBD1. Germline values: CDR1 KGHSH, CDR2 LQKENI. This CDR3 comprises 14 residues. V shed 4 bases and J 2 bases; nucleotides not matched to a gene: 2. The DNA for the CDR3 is TGTGCCAGCTCACGGACAGGAGGCAATCAGCCCCAGCATTTT. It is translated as CASSRTGGNQPQHF.

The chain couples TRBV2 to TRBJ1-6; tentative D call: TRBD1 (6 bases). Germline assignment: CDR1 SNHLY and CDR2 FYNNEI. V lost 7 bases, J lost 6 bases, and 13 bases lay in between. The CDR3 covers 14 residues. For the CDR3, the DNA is TGTGCCAGCAAGGGGGATAGGGGTAATTCACCCCTCCACTTT. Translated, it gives CASKGDRGNSPLHF. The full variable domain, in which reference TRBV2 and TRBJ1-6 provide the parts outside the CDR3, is EPEVTQTPSHQVTQMGQEVILRCVPISNHLYFYWYRQILGQKVEFLVSFYNNEISEKSEIFDDQFSVERPDGSNFTLKIRSTKLEDSAMYFCASKGDRGNSPLHFGNGTRLTVT.

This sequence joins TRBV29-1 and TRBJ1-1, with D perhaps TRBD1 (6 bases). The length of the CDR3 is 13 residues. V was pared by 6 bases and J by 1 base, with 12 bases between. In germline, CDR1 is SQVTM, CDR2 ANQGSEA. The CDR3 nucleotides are TGCAGCGTGTCGGGACAACCGAACACTGAAGCTTTCTTT. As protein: CSVSGQPNTEAFF. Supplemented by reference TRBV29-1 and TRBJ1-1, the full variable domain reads SAVISQKPSRDICQRGTSLTIQCQVDSQVTMMFWYRQQPGQSLTLIATANQGSEATYESGFVIDKFPISRPNLTFSTLTVSNMSPEDSSIYLCSVSGQPNTEAFFGQGTRLTVV.

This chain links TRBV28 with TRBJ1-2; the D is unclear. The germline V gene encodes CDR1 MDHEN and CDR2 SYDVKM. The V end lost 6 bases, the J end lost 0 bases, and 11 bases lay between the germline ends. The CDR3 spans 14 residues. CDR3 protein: CASSPAGANYGYTF. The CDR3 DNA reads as TGTGCCAGCAGCCCCGCGGGAGCTAACTATGGCTACACCTTC.

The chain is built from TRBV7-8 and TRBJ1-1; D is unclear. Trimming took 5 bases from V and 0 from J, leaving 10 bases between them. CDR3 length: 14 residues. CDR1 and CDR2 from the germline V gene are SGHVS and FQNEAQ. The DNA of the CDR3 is TGTGCCAGCAGCCTCCGGGCCGTGAACACTGAAGCTTTCTTT. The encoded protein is CASSLRAVNTEAFF.

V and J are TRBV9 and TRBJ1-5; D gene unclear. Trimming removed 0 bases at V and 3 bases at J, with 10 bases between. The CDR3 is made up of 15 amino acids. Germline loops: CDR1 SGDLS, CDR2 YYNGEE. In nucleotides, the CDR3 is TGTGCCAGCAGCGTAGCGGGAGGCCCCAATCAGCCCCAGCATTTT. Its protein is CASSVAGGPNQPQHF.

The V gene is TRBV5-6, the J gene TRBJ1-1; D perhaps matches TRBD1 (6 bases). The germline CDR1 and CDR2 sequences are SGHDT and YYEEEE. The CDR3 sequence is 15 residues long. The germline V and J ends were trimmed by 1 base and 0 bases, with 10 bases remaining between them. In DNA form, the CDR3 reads TGTGCCAGCAGCTTGCCCCACAGGGTGAACACTGAAGCTTTCTTT. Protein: CASSLPHRVNTEAFF.

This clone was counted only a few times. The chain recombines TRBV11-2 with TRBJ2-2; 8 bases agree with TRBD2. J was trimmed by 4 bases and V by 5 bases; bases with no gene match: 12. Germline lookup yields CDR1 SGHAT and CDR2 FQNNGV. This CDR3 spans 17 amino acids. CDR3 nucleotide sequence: TGTGCCAGCAGCCCGGGGGGGGGACTCAGGCGCACCGGGGAGCTGTTTTTT. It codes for CASSPGGGLRRTGELFF.

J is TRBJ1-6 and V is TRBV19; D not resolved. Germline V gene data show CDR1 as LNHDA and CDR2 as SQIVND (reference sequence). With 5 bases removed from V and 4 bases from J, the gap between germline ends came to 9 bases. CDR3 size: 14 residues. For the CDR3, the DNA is TGTGCCAGTAGTTCATCACGGTATAATTCACCCCTCCACTTT. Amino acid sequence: CASSSSRYNSPLHF.

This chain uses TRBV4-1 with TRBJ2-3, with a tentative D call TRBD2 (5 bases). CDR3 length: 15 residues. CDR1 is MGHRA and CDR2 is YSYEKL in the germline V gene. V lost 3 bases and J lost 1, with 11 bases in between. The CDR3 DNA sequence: TGCGCCAGCAGCCACGAGGGCTTGGGCACAGATACGCAGTATTTT. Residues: CASSHEGLGTDTQYF.